Listed below are T cell receptor beta chains from one sample, sequenced in a study of T cells in Graves' hyperthyroidism and ophthalmopathy. TCRdb itself ran the multiplex PCR reads through MiXCR, one entry per CDR3 protein. The table lists about 210,000 distinct CDR3 sequences, roughly 18% of them singletons. The sequencing sample was made of blood. The receptors stem from a man aged 45-65 years with Graves' hyperthyroidism. Each CDR3 is given with its conserved first and last residue.

J: TRBJ1-2
V: TRBV7-8
CDR3: CASSPNPGTHDYGYTF

J: TRBJ2-7
V: TRBV20-1
CDR3: CSARDPTRASEQYF

J: TRBJ2-5
V: TRBV2
CDR3: CASAQWGEETQYF

J: TRBJ2-5
V: TRBV2
CDR3: CASSGLAVLGTQYF

J: TRBJ2-1
V: TRBV6-1
CDR3: CASSELAGGPGEQFF

J: TRBJ1-1
V: TRBV20-1
CDR3: CSAPGRSGTEAFF

J: TRBJ2-3
V: TRBV29-1
CDR3: CSVDLTGQGIDVARTDTQYF

J: TRBJ1-2
V: TRBV5-1
CDR3: CASSPLIGTGGYLANYGYTF

J: TRBJ2-7
V: TRBV20-1
CDR3: CSAKTGTSGDGEQYF

J: TRBJ1-2
V: TRBV3-1
CDR3: CASSRTGVGYGYTF

J: TRBJ1-2
V: TRBV5-4
CDR3: CASSLARKGTDGYTF

J: TRBJ2-3
V: TRBV12-3/TRBV12-4
CDR3: CASSWTSSDTQYF

J: TRBJ2-7
V: TRBV20-1
CDR3: CSASPSSSSYEQYF

J: TRBJ2-7
V: TRBV2
CDR3: CASIRFGGSGEQYF

J: TRBJ2-7
V: TRBV20-1
CDR3: CSARNNLGGYEQYF

J: TRBJ2-5
V: TRBV5-4
CDR3: CASSPTTGDQETQYF

J: TRBJ2-7
V: TRBV18
CDR3: CASSPLASGDEQYF

J: TRBJ2-2
V: TRBV2
CDR3: CASTSSRSTGELFF

J: TRBJ1-1
V: TRBV18
CDR3: CASSRDKNTEAFF

J: TRBJ2-3
V: TRBV24-1
CDR3: CATSENTGADTQYF

J: TRBJ2-1
V: TRBV5-1
CDR3: CASSPFPGLAGGREQFF

J: TRBJ2-1
V: TRBV20-1
CDR3: CSARDLTSGSYNEQFF

J: TRBJ2-2
V: TRBV10-3
CDR3: CAISAEQGSAGELFF

J: TRBJ2-5
V: TRBV13
CDR3: CASSLAGGWQTQYF

J: TRBJ1-4
V: TRBV28
CDR3: CASSLGRAEKLFF

J: TRBJ2-3
V: TRBV7-8
CDR3: CASSSDRVTDTQYF

J: TRBJ1-5
V: TRBV28
CDR3: CASSLRQLPQHF

J: TRBJ2-1
V: TRBV11-1
CDR3: CASSLTSGDYNEQFF

J: TRBJ2-1
V: TRBV5-4
CDR3: CASRTSGRLSSYNGQFF

J: TRBJ2-5
V: TRBV18
CDR3: CASSLTSPKSTQYF

J: TRBJ2-5
V: TRBV28
CDR3: CASSSGGPSQETQYF

J: TRBJ2-2
V: TRBV9
CDR3: CASSVEEGELFF

J: TRBJ1-4
V: TRBV20-1
CDR3: CSAREGGPNEKLFF

J: TRBJ2-2
V: TRBV11-2
CDR3: CASSYLNTGELFF

J: TRBJ2-2
V: TRBV30
CDR3: CAWSYSGTKNTGELFF

J: TRBJ2-7
V: TRBV9
CDR3: CASSPGQENSYEQYF

J: TRBJ2-1
V: TRBV12-5
CDR3: CASGLVLRGGNEQFF

J: TRBJ1-5
V: TRBV20-1
CDR3: CSARPQGNQPQHF

J: TRBJ2-1
V: TRBV27
CDR3: CASSYSGAYYNEQFF

J: TRBJ2-7
V: TRBV6-2/TRBV6-3
CDR3: CASEDTTGAYEQYF

J: TRBJ2-1
V: TRBV11-1
CDR3: CASSSRAGVDSYNEQFF

J: TRBJ2-2
V: TRBV7-2
CDR3: CASSGRLAGVSGELFF

J: TRBJ1-2
V: TRBV4-1
CDR3: CASSQERNYGYTF

J: TRBJ2-1
V: TRBV2
CDR3: CASSAGTGSYEQFF

J: TRBJ2-5
V: TRBV28
CDR3: CASSRGIQGYQETQYF

J: TRBJ2-5
V: TRBV20-1
CDR3: CSARPSGIMETQYF

J: TRBJ2-5
V: TRBV18
CDR3: CASSPSLQETQYF

J: TRBJ1-1
V: TRBV13
CDR3: CASSLGVMGTGLNTEAFF

J: TRBJ2-3
V: TRBV2
CDR3: CASSRNRGDSTDTQYF

J: TRBJ2-1
V: TRBV4-2
CDR3: CASSQDVRRSYNEQFF

J: TRBJ2-7
V: TRBV28
CDR3: CASSLEGTGVSYEQYF

J: TRBJ1-1
V: TRBV20-1
CDR3: CSASGGVNTEAFF

J: TRBJ2-7
V: TRBV10-3
CDR3: CAISELPGLAPSYEQYF

J: TRBJ1-1
V: TRBV28
CDR3: CASSEDRGAEAFF

J: TRBJ2-3
V: TRBV2
CDR3: CASSVIAGTDTQYF